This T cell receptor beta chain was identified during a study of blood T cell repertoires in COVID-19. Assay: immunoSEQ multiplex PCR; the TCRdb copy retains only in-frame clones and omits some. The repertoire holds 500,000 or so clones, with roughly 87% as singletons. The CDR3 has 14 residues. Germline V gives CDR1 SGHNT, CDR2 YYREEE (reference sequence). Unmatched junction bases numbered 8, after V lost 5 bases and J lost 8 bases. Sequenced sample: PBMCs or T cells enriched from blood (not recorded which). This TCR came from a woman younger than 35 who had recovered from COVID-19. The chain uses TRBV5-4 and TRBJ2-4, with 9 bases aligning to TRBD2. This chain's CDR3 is CASRLRGGDDIQYF. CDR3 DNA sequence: TGTGCCAGCAGGCTACGCGGGGGGGACGACATTCAGTACTTC.